Included here is one T cell receptor beta chain sequence, with context. Its antigen is undetermined. The time point: baseline pretreatment blood. Treatment of the sample: 15 Gy SBRT to primary tumor, nephrectomy 4 weeks later. After SBRT, blood was collected at 2 and 4 weeks, plus baseline. The sample originates from a study of radiation and T cells in renal cell carcinoma. For the study at large: Nephrectomy followed 15 Gy stereotactic body radiation by 4 weeks. Study-wide results and limits: Pretreatment tumor biopsies were lacking, so baseline clonotypes are unknown. From baseline, blood top tumor clonotypes peaked at 2 weeks post-radiation.

This CDR3 has 16 residues. The ends were cut back, 5 bases at V and 2 bases at J, with 18 bases in the middle. Germline assignment: CDR1 SGHTA and CDR2 FQGNSA. Profiling relied on immunoSEQ multiplex PCR, and the TCRdb table lists in-frame clones only, not all of them. This sample has 50,000 to 75,000 clones, with over 70% found just once. This sequence was found in a man aged 55 to 70 with renal cell carcinoma. V gene TRBV7-2 combines with J gene TRBJ2-5, with D possibly called TRBD1 or TRBD2 (5 bases each). The specimen comprised blood, sampled from a patient whose treatment included radiotherapy and nephrectomy. Here the CDR3 DNA reads TGTGCCAGCAGCCAATACTCGGGACCTCCACAAGAGACCCAGTACTTC. Its translation is CASSQYSGPPQETQYF.